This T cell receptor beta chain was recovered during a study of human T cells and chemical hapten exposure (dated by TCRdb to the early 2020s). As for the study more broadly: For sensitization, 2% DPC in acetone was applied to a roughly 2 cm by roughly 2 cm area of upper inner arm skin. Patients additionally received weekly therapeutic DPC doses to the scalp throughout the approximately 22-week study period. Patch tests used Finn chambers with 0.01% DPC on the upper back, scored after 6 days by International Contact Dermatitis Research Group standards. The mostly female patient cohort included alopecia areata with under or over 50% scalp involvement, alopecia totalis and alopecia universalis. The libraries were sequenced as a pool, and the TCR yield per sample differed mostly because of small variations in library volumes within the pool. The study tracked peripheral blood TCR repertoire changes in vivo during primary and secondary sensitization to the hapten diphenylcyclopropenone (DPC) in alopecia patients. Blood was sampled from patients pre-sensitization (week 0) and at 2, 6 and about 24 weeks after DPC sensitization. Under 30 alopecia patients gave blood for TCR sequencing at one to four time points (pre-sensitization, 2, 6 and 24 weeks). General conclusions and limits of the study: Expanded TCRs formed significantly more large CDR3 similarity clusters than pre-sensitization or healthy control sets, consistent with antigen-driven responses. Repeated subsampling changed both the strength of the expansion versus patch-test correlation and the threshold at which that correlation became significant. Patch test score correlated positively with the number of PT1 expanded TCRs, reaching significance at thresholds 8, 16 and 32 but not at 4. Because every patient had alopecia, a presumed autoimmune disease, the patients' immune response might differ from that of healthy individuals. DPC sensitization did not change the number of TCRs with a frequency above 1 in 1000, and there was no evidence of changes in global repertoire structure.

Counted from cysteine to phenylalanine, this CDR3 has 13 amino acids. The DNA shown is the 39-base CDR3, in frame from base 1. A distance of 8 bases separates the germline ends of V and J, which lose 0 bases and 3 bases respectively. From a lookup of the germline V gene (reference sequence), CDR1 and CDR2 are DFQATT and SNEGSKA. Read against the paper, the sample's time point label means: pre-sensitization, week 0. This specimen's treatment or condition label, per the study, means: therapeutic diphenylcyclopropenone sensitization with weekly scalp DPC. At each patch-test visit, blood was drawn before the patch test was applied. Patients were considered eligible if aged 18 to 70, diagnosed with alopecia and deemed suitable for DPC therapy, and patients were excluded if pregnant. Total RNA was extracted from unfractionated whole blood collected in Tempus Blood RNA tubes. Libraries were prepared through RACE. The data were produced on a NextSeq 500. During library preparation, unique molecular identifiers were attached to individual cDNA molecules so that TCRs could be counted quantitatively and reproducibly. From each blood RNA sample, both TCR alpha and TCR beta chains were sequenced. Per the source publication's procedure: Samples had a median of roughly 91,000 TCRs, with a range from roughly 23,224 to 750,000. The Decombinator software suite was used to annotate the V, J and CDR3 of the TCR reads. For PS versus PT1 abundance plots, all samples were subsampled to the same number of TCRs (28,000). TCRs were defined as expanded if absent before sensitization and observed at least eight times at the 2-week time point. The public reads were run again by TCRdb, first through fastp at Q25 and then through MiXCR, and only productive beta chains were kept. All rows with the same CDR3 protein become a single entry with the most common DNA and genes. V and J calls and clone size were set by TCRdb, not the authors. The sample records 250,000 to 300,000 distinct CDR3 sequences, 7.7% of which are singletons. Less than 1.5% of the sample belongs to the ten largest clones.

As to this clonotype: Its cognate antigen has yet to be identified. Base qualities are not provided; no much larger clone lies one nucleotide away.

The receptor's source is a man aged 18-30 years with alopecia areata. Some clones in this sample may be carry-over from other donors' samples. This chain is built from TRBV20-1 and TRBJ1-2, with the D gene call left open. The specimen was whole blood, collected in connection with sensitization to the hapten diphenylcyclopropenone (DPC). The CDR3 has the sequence CSARDMEDYGYTF. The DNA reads TGCAGTGCTAGAGATATGGAGGACTATGGCTACACCTTC.